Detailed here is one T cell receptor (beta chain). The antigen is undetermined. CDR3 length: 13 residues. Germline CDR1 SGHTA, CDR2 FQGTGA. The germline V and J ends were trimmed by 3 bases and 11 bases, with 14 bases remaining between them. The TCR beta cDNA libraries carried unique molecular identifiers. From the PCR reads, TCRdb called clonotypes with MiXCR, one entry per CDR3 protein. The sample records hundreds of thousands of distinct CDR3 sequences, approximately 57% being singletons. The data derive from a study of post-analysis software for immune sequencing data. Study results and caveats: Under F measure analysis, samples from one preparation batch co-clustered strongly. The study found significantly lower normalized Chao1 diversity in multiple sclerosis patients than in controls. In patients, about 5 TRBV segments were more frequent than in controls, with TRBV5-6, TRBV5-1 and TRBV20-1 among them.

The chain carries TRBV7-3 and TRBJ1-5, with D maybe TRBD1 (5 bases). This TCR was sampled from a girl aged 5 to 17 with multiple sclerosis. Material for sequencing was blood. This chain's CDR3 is CASSLGPSGTQHF. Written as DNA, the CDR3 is TGTGCCAGCAGCTTGGGACCCTCGGGGACCCAGCATTTT.